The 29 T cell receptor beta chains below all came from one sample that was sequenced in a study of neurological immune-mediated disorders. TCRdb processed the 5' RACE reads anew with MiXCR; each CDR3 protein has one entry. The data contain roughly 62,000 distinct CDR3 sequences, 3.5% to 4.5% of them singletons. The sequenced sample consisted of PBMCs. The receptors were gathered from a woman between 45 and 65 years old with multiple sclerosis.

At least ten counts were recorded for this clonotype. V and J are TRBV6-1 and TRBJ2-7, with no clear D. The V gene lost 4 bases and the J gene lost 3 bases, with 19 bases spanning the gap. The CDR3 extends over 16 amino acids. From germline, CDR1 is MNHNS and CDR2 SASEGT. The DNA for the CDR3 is TGTGCCAGCAGTGTTCTATCTTCGGACGCCTTCTACGAGCAGTACTTC. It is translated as CASSVLSSDAFYEQYF.

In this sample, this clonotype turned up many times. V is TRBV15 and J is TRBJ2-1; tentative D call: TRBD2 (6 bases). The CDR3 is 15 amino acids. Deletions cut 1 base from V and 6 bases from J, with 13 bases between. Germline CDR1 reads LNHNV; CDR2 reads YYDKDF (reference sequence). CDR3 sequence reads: CATSRGGLGGNEQFF. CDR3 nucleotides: TGTGCCACCAGCAGAGGCGGTCTGGGGGGCAATGAGCAGTTCTTC.

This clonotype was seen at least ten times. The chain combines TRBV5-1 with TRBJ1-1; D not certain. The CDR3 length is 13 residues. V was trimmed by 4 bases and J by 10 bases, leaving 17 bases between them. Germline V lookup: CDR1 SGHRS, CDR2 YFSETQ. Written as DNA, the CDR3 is TGCGCCAGCAGCGCCTATTATGAGAGAGGAGCTTTCTTT. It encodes CASSAYYERGAFF.

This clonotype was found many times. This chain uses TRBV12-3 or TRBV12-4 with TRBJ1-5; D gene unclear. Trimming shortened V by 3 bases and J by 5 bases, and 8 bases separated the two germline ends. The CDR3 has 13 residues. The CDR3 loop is CASSFGQHQPQHF. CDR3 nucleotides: TGTGCCAGCAGTTTCGGGCAGCATCAGCCCCAGCATTTT.

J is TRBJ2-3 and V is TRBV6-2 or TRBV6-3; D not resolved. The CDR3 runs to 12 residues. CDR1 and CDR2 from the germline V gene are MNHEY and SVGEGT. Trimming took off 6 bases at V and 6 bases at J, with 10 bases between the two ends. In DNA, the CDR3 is TGTGCCAGCAGCCAGAAGCGCGATACGCAGTATTTT. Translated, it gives CASSQKRDTQYF.

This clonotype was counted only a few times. The CDR3 DNA reads TGTGCCAGCAGCCCCGGAGATTCCGGCTCAGATACGCAGTATTTT. It specifies CASSPGDSGSDTQYF. The chain recombines TRBV7-2 with TRBJ2-3; D not resolved. The V end was cut by 5 bases, the J end by 4 bases, with 16 bases between. This CDR3 is built from 15 residues. Germline V CDR1 and CDR2: SGHTA, FQGNSA.

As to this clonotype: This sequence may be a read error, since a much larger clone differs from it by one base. CDR3 sequence reads: CASTPSSPESTYEQYF. The CDR3 DNA follows: TGTGCCAGCACCCCCTCAAGTCCGGAAAGTACCTACGAGCAGTACTTC. The chain is built from TRBV6-2 or TRBV6-3 and TRBJ2-7; D not resolved. Trimming removed 7 bases at V and 2 bases at J, with 21 bases between. Germline V gene lookup returns CDR1 MNHEY and CDR2 SVGEGT. CDR3 length: 16 amino acids.

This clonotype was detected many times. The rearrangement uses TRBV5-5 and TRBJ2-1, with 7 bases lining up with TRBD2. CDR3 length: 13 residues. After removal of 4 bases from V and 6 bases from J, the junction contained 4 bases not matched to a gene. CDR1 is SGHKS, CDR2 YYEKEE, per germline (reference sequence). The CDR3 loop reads CASSQRDGNEQFF. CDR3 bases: TGTGCCAGCAGCCAGCGGGACGGCAATGAGCAGTTCTTC.

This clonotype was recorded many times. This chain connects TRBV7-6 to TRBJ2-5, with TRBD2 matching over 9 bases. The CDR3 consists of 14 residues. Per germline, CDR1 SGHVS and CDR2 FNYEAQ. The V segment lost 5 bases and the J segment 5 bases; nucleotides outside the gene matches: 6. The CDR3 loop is CASSPGLAWETQYF. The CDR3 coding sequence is TGTGCCAGCAGCCCCGGACTAGCGTGGGAGACCCAGTACTTC.

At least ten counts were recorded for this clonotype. CDR3 loop: CASSFFSNTGELFF. The CDR3 nucleotides are TGTGCCAGCAGTTTCTTTTCGAACACCGGGGAGCTGTTTTTT. The J gene is TRBJ2-2, the V gene TRBV12-3 or TRBV12-4; D remains ambiguous. Trimming left V 3 bases short and J 0 bases short, with 5 bases between. The CDR3 runs to 14 residues.

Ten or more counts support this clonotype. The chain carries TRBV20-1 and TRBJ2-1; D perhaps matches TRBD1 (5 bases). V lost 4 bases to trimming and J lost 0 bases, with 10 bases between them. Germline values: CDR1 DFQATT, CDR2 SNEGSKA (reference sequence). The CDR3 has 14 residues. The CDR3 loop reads CSAIRTNSYNEQFF. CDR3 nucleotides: TGCAGTGCTATCCGGACAAACTCCTACAATGAGCAGTTCTTC.

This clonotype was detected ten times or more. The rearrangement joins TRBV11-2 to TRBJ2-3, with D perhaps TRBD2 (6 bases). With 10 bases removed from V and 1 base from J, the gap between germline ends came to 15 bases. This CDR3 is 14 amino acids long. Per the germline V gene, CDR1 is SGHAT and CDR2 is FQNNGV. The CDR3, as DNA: TGTGCCACTGGGGCCGGGAGAGGCACAGATACGCAGTATTTT. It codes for CATGAGRGTDTQYF.

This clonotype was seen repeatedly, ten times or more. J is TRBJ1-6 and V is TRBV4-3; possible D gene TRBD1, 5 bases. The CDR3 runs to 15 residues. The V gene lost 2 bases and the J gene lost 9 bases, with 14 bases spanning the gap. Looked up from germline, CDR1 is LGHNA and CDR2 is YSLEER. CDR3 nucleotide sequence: TGCGCCAGCAGCCAAAGTGGGGGAAAGAGTTCACCCCTCCACTTT. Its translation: CASSQSGGKSSPLHF.

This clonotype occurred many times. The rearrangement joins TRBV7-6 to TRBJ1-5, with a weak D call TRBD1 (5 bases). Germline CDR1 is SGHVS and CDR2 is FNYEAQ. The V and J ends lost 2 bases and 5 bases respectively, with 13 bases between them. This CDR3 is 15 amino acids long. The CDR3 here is CASSLRDGGYQPQHF. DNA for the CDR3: TGTGCCAGCAGCTTAAGGGACGGAGGGTATCAGCCCCAGCATTTT.

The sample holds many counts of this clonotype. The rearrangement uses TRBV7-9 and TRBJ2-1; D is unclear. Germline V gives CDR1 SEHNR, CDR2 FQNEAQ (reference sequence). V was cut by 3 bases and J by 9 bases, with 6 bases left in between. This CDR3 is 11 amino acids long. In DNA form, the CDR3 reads TGTGCCAGCAGCTTTAACGGTGAGCAGTTCTTC. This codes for CASSFNGEQFF.

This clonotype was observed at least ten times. The chain's CDR3 is CSVTQGGVGNEQYF. The DNA of the CDR3 is TGCAGCGTCACTCAAGGGGGGGTAGGGAACGAGCAGTACTTC. This chain joins TRBV29-1 and TRBJ2-7; D perhaps matches TRBD2 (7 bases). V was trimmed by 6 bases and J by 5 bases, leaving 20 bases between them. The CDR3 extends over 14 amino acids. In germline, CDR1 is SQVTM, CDR2 ANQGSEA.

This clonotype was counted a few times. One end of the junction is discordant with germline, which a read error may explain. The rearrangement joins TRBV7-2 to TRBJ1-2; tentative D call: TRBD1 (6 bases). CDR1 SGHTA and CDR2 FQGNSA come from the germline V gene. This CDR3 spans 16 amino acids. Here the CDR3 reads CASSLAKGGRNYDYTF. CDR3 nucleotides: TGTGCCAGCAGCTTAGCGAAGGGGGGGAGGAACTATGACTACACCTTC.

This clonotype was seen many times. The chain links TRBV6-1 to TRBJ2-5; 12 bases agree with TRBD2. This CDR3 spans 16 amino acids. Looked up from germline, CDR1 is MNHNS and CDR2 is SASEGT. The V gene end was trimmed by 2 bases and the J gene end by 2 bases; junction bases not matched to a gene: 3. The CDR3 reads CASSELAGGPQETQYF. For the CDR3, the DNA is TGTGCCAGCAGTGAACTAGCGGGAGGGCCACAAGAGACCCAGTACTTC.

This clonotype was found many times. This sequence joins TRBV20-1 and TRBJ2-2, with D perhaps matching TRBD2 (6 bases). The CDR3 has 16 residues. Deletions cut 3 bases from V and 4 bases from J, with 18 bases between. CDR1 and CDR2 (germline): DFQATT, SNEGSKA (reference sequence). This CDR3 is CSASHFSGEVTGELFF. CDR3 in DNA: TGCAGTGCTAGCCACTTTTCGGGAGAGGTCACCGGGGAGCTGTTTTTT.

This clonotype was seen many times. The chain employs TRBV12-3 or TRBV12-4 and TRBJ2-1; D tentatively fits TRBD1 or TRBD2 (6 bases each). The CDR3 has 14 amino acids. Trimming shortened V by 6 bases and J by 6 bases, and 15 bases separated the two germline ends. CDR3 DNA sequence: TGTGCCAGCAGGCCATTCGGGGGCCCCAATGAGCAGTTCTTC. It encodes CASRPFGGPNEQFF.

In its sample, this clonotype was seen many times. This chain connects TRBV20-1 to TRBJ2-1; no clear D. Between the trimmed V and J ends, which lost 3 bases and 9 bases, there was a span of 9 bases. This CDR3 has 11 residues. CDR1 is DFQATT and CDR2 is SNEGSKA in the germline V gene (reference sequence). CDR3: CSASSRTEQFF. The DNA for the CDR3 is TGCAGTGCTAGTTCCAGGACTGAGCAGTTCTTC.

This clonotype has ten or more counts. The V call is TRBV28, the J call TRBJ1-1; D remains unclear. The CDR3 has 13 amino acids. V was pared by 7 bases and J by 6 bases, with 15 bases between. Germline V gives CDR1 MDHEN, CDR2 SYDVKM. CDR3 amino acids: CASTNILSPEAFF. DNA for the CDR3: TGTGCCAGCACCAACATACTGAGCCCTGAAGCTTTCTTT.

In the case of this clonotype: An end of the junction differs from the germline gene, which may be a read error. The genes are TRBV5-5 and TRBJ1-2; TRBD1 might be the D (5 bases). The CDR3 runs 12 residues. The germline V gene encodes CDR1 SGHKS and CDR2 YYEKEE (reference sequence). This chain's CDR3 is CANSLEGSGYTF. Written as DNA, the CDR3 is TGTGCCAACAGCTTGGAGGGGAGCGGCTACACCTTC. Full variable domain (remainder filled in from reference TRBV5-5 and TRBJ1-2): DAGVTQSPTHLIKTRGQQVTLRCSPISGHKSVSWYQQVLGQGPQFIFQYYEKEERGRGNFPDRFSARQFPNYSSELNVNALLLGDSALYLCANSLEGSGYTFGSGTRLTVV.

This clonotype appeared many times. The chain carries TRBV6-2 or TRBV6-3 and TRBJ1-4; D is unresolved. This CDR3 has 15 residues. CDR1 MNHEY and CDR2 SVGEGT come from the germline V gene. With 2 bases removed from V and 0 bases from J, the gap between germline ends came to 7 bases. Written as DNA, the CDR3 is TGTGCCAGCAGTTACCGCGGGGCAACTAATGAAAAACTGTTTTTT. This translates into CASSYRGATNEKLFF.

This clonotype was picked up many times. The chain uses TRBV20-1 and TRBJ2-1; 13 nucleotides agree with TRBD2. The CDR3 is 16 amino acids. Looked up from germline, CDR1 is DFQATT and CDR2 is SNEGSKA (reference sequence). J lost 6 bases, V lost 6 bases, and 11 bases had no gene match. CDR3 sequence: CSALGLAGTASNEQFF. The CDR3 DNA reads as TGCAGTGCACTGGGACTAGCGGGAACGGCGTCCAATGAGCAGTTCTTC.

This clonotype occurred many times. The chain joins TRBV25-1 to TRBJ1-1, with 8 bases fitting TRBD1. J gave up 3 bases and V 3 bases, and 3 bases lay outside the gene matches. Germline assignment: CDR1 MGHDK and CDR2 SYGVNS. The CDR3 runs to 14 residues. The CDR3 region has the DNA TGTGCCAGCAGTGACAGGGGGCTGGACACTGAAGCTTTCTTT. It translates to CASSDRGLDTEAFF.

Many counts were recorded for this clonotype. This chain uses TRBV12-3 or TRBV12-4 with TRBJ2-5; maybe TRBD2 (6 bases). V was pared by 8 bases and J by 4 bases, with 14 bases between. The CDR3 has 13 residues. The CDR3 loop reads CASSTRGGETQYF. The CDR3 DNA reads TGTGCCAGCTCTACCCGGGGAGGAGAGACCCAGTACTTC.

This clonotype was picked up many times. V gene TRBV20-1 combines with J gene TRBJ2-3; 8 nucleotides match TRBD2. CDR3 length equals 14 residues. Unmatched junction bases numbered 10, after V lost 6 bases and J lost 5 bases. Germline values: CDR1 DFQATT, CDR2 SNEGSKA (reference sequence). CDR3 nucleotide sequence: TGCAGTGCCCGCCCGGGAGGGCCAAAAGATACGCAGTATTTT. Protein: CSARPGGPKDTQYF.

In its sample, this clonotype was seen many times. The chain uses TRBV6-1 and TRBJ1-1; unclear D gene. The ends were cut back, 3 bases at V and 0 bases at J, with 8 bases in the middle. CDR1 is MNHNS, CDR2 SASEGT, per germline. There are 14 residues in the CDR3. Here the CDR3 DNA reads TGTGCCAGCAGTGATAACGGGGTGAACACTGAAGCTTTCTTT. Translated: CASSDNGVNTEAFF.